The 19 T cell receptor beta chains listed next were all sequenced from one sample in a study of T cell repertoires in cytomegalovirus infection. A single record per CDR3 protein comes from TCRdb applying MiXCR to the reads. Here the sample spans fewer than 550,000 distinct CDR3 sequences, approximately 17% being singletons. Sequenced: CD8+ T cells from PBMCs. The receptors were sampled from a human donor in good health (CMV status not recorded). Some clones in this sample may be carry-over from other donors' samples.

This clonotype was observed a handful of times. This chain joins TRBV7-9 and TRBJ2-7; tentatively, D is TRBD2 (6 bases). Germline V gene data show CDR1 as SEHNR and CDR2 as FQNEAQ (reference sequence). The ends were cut back, 5 bases at V and 7 bases at J, with 21 bases in the middle. The CDR3 runs 15 residues. The CDR3 DNA reads as TGTGCCAGCAGCCCCCCTCTTGCCGGGAGAGGGGAGCAGTACTTC. This gives the protein CASSPPLAGRGEQYF.

On this clonotype itself: A read error may explain this, as a much larger clone is one base away. J is TRBJ2-2 and V is TRBV27, with 10 nucleotides matching TRBD2. The CDR3 extends over 15 amino acids. Per the germline V gene, CDR1 is MNHEY and CDR2 is SMNVEV (reference sequence). CDR3 coding DNA: TGTGCCAGCAGTTTCCAGCGGGAGGGAGCCGGGAAGCTGTTTTTT. This encodes CASSFQREGAGKLFF.

Only a few counts were recorded for this clonotype. The CDR3 here is CASSWKREVSTDTQYF. For the CDR3, the DNA is TGTGCCAGCAGCTGGAAGCGGGAGGTTAGCACAGATACGCAGTATTTT. The J gene is TRBJ2-3, the V gene TRBV5-4, with TRBD2 matching over 9 bases. Germline loops: CDR1 SGHNT, CDR2 YYREEE (reference sequence). V gave up 3 bases and J gave up 0 bases; unmatched junction bases: 5. This CDR3 comprises 16 residues.

The sample holds many counts of this clonotype. V and J are TRBV11-2 and TRBJ2-7; 9 nucleotides match TRBD1. Germline trimming cut 0 bases from V and 3 bases from J; bases unmatched to any gene: 15. The CDR3 is 19 amino acids. Germline V gives CDR1 SGHAT, CDR2 FQNNGV. The CDR3 loop is CASSLDALPMGQGGYEQYF. For the CDR3, the DNA is TGTGCCAGCAGCTTAGATGCCCTCCCCATGGGACAGGGTGGCTACGAGCAGTACTTC. Based on the CDR3 plus reference TRBV11-2 and TRBJ2-7, the full variable domain is EAGVAQSPRYKIIEKRQSVAFWCNPISGHATLYWYQQILGQGPKLLIQFQNNGVVDDSQLPKDRFSAERLKGVDSTLKIQPAKLEDSAVYLCASSLDALPMGQGGYEQYFGPGTRLTVT.

The chain joins TRBV3-1 to TRBJ2-7; D is unclear. Trimming stripped 3 bases from V and 6 bases from J, with 18 bases between. The CDR3 is 15 amino acids. Germline-derived CDR1 and CDR2 are LGHDT and YNNKEL (reference sequence). The CDR3 nucleotides read TGTGCCAGCAGCCACGAAGGGAACGGGCCTTCCGAGCAGTACTTC. Translated: CASSHEGNGPSEQYF.

The V and J genes are TRBV27 and TRBJ1-1; no definite D call. V was cut by 8 bases and J by 1 base, with 14 bases left in between. This CDR3 has 14 residues. Germline CDR1 is MNHEY and CDR2 is SMNVEV (reference sequence). The CDR3 bases are TGTGCCAGCTCGAACCTAAACGAGAACACTGAAGCTTTCTTT. It yields the protein CASSNLNENTEAFF.

The chain recombines TRBV9 with TRBJ2-5; 7 positions agree with TRBD2. V shed 4 bases, J shed 0 bases, and the junction held 15 bases outside the gene matches. This CDR3 contains 18 residues. Per germline, CDR1 SGDLS and CDR2 YYNGEE. In nucleotides, the CDR3 is TGTGCCAGCAGCCCGCGGACTAGTTCGACACAGTACCAAGAGACCCAGTACTTC. As protein: CASSPRTSSTQYQETQYF.

This sequence joins TRBV5-1 and TRBJ2-7; no reliable D call. The CDR3 length is 14 residues. Germline V gene sequence: CDR1 SGHRS, CDR2 YFSETQ. V shed 0 bases and J shed 0 bases, with 7 bases lying between them. CDR3 protein: CASSLESSSYEQYF. The CDR3 nucleotides read TGCGCCAGCAGCTTGGAGTCAAGCTCCTACGAGCAGTACTTC.

This clonotype showed up many times. The chain recombines TRBV7-9 with TRBJ1-6, with 10 bases fitting TRBD1. This CDR3 comprises 15 residues. CDR1 and CDR2 from the germline V gene are SEHNR and FQNEAQ (reference sequence). Trimming took 6 bases from V and 7 from J; bases not matched to a gene: 6. Here the CDR3 DNA reads TGTGCCAGCAGTTTGACAGGGGGCAGAAATTCACCCCTCCACTTT. Protein: CASSLTGGRNSPLHF.

This clonotype came up a few times. The V call is TRBV6-2 or TRBV6-3, the J call TRBJ2-2; 7 bases map to TRBD1. The germline V gene has CDR1 MNHEY and CDR2 SVGEGT. There are 16 residues in the CDR3. J gave up 5 bases and V 6 bases, and 12 bases lay outside the gene matches. The CDR3 DNA sequence: TGTGCCAGCAGCGAAAACAGGGGAATACAGACCGGGGAGCTGTTTTTT. Translation: CASSENRGIQTGELFF.

This clonotype was seen a few times. The gene calls are TRBV6-6 and TRBJ2-7, with no clear D. Germline V gene sequence: CDR1 MNHNY, CDR2 SVGAGI (reference sequence). The CDR3 totals 14 residues. Trimming shortened V by 5 bases and J by 3 bases, and 14 bases separated the two germline ends. CDR3 nucleotides: TGTGCCAGCAGTGATTCAGCCTCGGGCTACGAGCAGTACTTC. This gives the protein CASSDSASGYEQYF.

This clonotype came up a few times. The V gene is TRBV7-9, the J gene TRBJ2-7; D gene unclear. Trimming pared 3 bases from V and 0 bases from J, leaving 9 bases between. The CDR3 has 14 amino acids. Looked up from germline, CDR1 is SEHNR and CDR2 is FQNEAQ (reference sequence). CDR3 nucleotide sequence: TGTGCCAGCAGCTTTCCCGACATCTCCTACGAGCAGTACTTC. It is translated as CASSFPDISYEQYF.

The rearrangement joins TRBV6-1 to TRBJ2-7; 7 positions agree with TRBD2. The CDR3 sequence is 15 residues long. Germline-derived CDR1 and CDR2 are MNHNS and SASEGT. The V and J ends lost 5 bases and 3 bases, in that order; junction bases with no gene match: 10. The CDR3 spells CASSLTRGIYYEQYF. The CDR3 region has the DNA TGTGCCAGCAGTCTCACGCGGGGGATTTACTACGAGCAGTACTTC.

This clonotype was counted ten times or more. The chain has TRBV6-1 and TRBJ1-1; possibly TRBD1 for D (5 bases). The CDR3 runs to 13 residues. Germline V gene lookup returns CDR1 MNHNS and CDR2 SASEGT. V was shortened by 8 bases and J by 1 base, with 11 bases between the two germline ends. As DNA, the CDR3 is TGTGCCAGCCAGGACATGAGGAACACTGAAGCTTTCTTT. It translates to CASQDMRNTEAFF.

This clonotype was detected only a few times. This chain joins TRBV6-5 and TRBJ2-3; D is uncertain. V was clipped by 6 bases and J by 2 bases, with 18 bases between them. The CDR3 covers 16 residues. Germline V gives CDR1 MNHEY, CDR2 SVGAGI. The CDR3 sequence: CASSQWVGPLTDTQYF. The CDR3 nucleotides are TGTGCCAGCAGCCAGTGGGTGGGCCCCCTCACAGATACGCAGTATTTT.

The sample holds many counts of this clonotype. The chain combines TRBV6-2 or TRBV6-3 with TRBJ2-3; D gene unclear. This CDR3 comprises 15 residues. Trimming removed 0 bases at V and 0 bases at J, with 7 bases between. From germline, CDR1 is MNHEY and CDR2 SVGEGT. The CDR3 DNA is TGTGCCAGCAGTTACTCGATGGGGAGCACAGATACGCAGTATTTT. Translated: CASSYSMGSTDTQYF.

This clonotype was seen a handful of times. The chain carries TRBV28 and TRBJ2-1; D could derive from TRBD1 or TRBD2 (6 bases each). Trimming took 5 bases from V and 9 from J, leaving 20 bases between them. The CDR3 is 15 residues long. Germline V gives CDR1 MDHEN, CDR2 SYDVKM. The CDR3 loop reads CASSRLGGSGVEQFF. CDR3 DNA: TGTGCCAGCAGTCGCTTAGGGGGTTCGGGGGTTGAGCAGTTCTTC.

This clonotype came up a few times. This sequence joins TRBV27 and TRBJ1-6; 7 positions match TRBD1. CDR1 and CDR2 (germline): MNHEY, SMNVEV (reference sequence). The CDR3 covers 13 residues. V shed 8 bases and J 9 bases; nucleotides not matched to a gene: 7. This CDR3 is CASRQGAGSPLHF. CDR3 sequence (DNA): TGTGCCAGCCGACAGGGAGCGGGTTCACCCCTCCACTTT.

This clonotype has more than one count but fewer than ten. This sequence joins TRBV12-3 or TRBV12-4 and TRBJ2-5, with D possibly matching TRBD2 (5 bases). There are 15 residues in the CDR3. V lost 5 bases, J lost 1 base, and 14 bases lay in between. The CDR3 loop is CASSGEMGGQETQYF. As DNA, the CDR3 is TGTGCCAGCAGTGGGGAGATGGGCGGCCAAGAGACCCAGTACTTC.